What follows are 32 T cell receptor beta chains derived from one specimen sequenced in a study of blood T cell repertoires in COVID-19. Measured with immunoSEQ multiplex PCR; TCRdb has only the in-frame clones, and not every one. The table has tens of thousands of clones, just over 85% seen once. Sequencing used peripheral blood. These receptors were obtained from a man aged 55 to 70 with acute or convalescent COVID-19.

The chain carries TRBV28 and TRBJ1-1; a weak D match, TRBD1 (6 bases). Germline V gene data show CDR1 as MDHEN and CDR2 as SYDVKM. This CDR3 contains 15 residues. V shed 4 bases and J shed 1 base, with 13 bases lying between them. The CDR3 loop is CASSWRGGANTEAFF. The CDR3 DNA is TGTGCCAGCAGTTGGAGGGGGGGGGCGAACACTGAAGCTTTCTTT.

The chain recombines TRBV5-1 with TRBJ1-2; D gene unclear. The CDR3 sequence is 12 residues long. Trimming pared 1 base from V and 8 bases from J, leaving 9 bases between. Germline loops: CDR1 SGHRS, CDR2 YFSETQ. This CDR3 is CASSLSGGGYTF. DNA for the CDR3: TGCGCCAGCAGCTTGTCAGGAGGGGGCTACACCTTC. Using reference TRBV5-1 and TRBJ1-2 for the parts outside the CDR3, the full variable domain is KAGVTQTPRYLIKTRGQQVTLSCSPISGHRSVSWYQQTPGQGLQFLFEYFSETQRNKGNFPGRFSGRQFSNSRSEMNVSTLELGDSALYLCASSLSGGGYTFGSGTRLTVV.

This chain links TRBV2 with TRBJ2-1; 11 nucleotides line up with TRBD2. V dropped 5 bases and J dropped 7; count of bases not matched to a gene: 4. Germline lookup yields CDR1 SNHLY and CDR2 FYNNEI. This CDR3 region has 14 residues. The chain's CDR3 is CASSTSGSRNEQFF. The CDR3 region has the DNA TGTGCCAGCAGTACTAGCGGGAGTCGGAATGAGCAGTTCTTC.

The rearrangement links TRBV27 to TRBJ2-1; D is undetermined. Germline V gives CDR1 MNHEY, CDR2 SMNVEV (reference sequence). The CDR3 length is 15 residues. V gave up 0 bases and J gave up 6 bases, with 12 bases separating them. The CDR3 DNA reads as TGTGCCAGCAGTTTATCTAGAACAGCCAGCAATGAGCAGTTCTTC. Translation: CASSLSRTASNEQFF.

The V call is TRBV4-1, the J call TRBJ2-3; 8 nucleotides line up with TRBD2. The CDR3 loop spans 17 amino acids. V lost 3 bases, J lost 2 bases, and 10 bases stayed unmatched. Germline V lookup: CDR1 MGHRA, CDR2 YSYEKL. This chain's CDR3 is CASSHGRATRFTDTQYF. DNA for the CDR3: TGCGCCAGCAGCCACGGGAGGGCCACCCGATTCACAGATACGCAGTATTTT.

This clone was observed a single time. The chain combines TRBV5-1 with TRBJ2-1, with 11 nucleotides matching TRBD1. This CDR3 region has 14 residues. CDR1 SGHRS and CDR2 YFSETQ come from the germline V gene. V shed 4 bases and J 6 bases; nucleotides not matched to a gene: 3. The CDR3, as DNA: TGCGCCAGCAGCCCCGGGACAGGGGGCAATGAGCAGTTCTTC. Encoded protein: CASSPGTGGNEQFF.

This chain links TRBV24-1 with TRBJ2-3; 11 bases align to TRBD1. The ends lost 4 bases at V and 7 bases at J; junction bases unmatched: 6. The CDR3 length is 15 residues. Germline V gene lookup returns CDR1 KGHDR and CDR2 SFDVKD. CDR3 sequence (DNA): TGTGCCACCAGTGACCCGGGACAGGGGGTATATACGCAGTATTTT. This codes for CATSDPGQGVYTQYF.

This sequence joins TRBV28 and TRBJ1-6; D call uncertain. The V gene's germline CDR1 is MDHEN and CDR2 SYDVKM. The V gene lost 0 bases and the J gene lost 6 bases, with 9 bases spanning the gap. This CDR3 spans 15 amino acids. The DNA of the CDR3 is TGTGCCAGCAGTTTATGGGCAGGCGCTAATTCACCCCTCCACTTT. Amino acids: CASSLWAGANSPLHF.

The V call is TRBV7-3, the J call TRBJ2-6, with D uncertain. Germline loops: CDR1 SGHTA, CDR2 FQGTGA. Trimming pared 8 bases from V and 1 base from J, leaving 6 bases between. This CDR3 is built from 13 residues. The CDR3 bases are TGTGCCAGCGGCCTGTCTGGGGCCAACGTCCTGACTTTC. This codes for CASGLSGANVLTF.

The CDR3 region is CASSLDRYYEQYF. The CDR3, as DNA: TGTGCCAGCAGCTTGGACAGATACTACGAGCAGTACTTC. The rearrangement uses TRBV7-3 and TRBJ2-7; D is perhaps TRBD1 (6 bases). The germline CDR1 and CDR2 sequences are SGHTA and FQGTGA. V was pared by 3 bases and J by 3 bases, with 9 bases between. The CDR3 extends over 13 amino acids.

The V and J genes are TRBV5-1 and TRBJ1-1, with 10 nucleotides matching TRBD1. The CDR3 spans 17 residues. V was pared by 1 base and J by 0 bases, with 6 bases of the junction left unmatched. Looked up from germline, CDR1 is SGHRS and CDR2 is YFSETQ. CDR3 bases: TGCGCCAGCAGCTTGATGGGACAGGGGCATATGAACACTGAAGCTTTCTTT. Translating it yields CASSLMGQGHMNTEAFF.

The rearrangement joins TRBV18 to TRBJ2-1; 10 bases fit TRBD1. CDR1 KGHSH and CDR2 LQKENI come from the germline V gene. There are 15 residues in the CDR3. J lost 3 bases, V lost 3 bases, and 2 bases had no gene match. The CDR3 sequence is CASSPGTGDYNEQFF. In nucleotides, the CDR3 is TGTGCCAGCTCACCTGGGACAGGGGACTACAATGAGCAGTTCTTC.

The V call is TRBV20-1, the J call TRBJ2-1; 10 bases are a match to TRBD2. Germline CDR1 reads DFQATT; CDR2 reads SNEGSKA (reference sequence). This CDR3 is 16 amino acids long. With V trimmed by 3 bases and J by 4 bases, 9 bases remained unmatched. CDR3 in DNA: TGCAGTGCTAGTTGGAGCGGGAGGGCGCGATACAATGAGCAGTTCTTC. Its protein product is CSASWSGRARYNEQFF.

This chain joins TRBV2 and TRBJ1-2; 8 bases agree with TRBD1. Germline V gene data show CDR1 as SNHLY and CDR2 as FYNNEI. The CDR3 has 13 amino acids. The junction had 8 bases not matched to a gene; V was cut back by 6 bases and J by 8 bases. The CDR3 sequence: CASSPGQGLGYTF. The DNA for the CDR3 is TGTGCCAGCAGCCCCGGACAGGGCTTGGGCTACACCTTC.

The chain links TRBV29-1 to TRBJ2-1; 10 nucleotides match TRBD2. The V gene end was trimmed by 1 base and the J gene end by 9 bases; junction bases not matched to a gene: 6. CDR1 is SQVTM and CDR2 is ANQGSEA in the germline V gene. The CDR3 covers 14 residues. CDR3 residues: CSVEGGLAGVEQFF. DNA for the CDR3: TGCAGCGTTGAAGGCGGGCTAGCGGGAGTTGAGCAGTTCTTC.

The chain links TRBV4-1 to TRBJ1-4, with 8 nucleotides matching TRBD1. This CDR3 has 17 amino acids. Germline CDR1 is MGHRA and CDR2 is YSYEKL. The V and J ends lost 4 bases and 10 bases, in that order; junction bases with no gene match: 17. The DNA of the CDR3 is TGCGCCAGCAGCCGAGAAGTAGGACAGGGAGCATTGGCAAAACTGTTTTTT. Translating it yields CASSREVGQGALAKLFF.

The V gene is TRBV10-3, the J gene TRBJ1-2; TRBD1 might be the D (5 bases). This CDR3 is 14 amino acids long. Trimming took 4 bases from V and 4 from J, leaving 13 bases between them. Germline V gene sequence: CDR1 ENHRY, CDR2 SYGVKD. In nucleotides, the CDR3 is TGTGCCATCAGTGCCACGGGGGATAGCTATGGCTACACCTTC. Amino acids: CAISATGDSYGYTF.

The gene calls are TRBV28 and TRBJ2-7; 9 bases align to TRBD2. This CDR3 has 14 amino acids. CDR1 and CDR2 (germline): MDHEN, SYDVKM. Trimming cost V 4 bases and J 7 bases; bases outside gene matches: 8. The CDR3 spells CASSSPSGTVEQYF. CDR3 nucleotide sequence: TGTGCCAGCAGTTCGCCTAGCGGGACCGTGGAGCAGTACTTC. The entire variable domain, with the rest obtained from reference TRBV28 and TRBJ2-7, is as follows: DVKVTQSSRYLVKRTGEKVFLECVQDMDHENMFWYRQDPGLGLRLIYFSYDVKMKEKGDIPEGYSVSREKKERFSLILESASTNQTSMYLCASSSPSGTVEQYFGPGTRLTVT.

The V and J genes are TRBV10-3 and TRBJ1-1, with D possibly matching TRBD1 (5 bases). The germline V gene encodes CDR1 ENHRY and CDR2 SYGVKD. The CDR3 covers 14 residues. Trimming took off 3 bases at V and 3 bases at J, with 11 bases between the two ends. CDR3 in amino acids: CAISDPQGYTEAFF. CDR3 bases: TGTGCCATCAGTGATCCCCAGGGATACACTGAAGCTTTCTTT.

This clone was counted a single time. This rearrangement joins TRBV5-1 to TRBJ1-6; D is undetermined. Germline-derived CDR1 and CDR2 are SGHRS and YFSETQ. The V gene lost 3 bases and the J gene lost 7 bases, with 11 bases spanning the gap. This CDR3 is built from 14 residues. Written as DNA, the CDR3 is TGCGCCAGCAGCTATGAGGGAGCGAATTCACCCCTCCACTTT. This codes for CASSYEGANSPLHF.

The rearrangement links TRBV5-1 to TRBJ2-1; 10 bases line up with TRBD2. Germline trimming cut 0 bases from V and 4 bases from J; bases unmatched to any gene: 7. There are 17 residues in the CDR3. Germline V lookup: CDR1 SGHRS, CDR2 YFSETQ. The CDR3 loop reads CASSLVSGRAGYNEQFF. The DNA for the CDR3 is TGCGCCAGCAGCTTGGTCAGCGGGAGGGCCGGGTACAATGAGCAGTTCTTC.

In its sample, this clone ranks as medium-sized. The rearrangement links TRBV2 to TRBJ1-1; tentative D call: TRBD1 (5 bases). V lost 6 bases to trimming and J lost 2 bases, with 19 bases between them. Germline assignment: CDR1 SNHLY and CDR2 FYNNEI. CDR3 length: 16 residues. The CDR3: CASSLGEATVNTEAFF. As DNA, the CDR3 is TGTGCCAGCAGCCTAGGGGAAGCGACAGTTAACACTGAAGCTTTCTTT.

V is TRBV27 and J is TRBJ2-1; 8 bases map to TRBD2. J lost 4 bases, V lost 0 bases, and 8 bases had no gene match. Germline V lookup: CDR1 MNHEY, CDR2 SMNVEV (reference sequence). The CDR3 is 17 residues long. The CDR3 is CASSLSPAGVPYNEQFF. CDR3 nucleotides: TGTGCCAGCAGTTTATCGCCAGCGGGAGTCCCATACAATGAGCAGTTCTTC.

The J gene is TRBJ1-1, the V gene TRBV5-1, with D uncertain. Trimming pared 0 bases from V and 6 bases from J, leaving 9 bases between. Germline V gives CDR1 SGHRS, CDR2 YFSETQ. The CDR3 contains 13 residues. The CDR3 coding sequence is TGCGCCAGCAGCTTGGTCCCAACTGCTGAAGCTTTCTTT. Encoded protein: CASSLVPTAEAFF. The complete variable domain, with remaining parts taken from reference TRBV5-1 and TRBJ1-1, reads KAGVTQTPRYLIKTRGQQVTLSCSPISGHRSVSWYQQTPGQGLQFLFEYFSETQRNKGNFPGRFSGRQFSNSRSEMNVSTLELGDSALYLCASSLVPTAEAFFGQGTRLTVV.

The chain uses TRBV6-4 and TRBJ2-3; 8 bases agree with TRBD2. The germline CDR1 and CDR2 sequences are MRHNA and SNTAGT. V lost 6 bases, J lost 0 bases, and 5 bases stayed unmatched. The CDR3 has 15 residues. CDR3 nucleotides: TGTGCCAGCAGCAGTGGCGGGAGGAGCACAGATACGCAGTATTTT. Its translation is CASSSGGRSTDTQYF.

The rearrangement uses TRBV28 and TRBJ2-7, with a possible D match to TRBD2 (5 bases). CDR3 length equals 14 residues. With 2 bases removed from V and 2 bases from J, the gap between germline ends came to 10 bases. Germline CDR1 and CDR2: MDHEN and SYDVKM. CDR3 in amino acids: CASSLVPAAYEQYF. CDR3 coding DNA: TGTGCCAGCAGTTTAGTCCCAGCGGCCTACGAGCAGTACTTC.

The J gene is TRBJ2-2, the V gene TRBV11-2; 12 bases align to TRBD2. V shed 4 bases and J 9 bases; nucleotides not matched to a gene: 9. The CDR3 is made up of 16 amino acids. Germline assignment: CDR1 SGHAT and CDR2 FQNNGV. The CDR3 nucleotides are TGTGCCAGCAGCTCCCTAGCGGGAGGGCCCAACCGGGAGCTGTTTTTT. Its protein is CASSSLAGGPNRELFF.

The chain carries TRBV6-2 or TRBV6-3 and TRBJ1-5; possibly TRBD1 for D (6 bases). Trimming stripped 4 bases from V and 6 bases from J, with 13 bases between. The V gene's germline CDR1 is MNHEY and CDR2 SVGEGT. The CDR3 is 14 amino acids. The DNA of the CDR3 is TGTGCCAGCAGTTCCAGGGGTAGTGGTCAGCCCCAGCATTTT. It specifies CASSSRGSGQPQHF.

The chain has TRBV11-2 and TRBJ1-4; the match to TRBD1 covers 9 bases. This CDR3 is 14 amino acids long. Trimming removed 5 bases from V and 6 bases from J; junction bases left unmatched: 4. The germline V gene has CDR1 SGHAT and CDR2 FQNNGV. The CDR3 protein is CASSETGGYEKLFF. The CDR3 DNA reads TGTGCCAGCAGCGAGACAGGGGGTTATGAAAAACTGTTTTTT.

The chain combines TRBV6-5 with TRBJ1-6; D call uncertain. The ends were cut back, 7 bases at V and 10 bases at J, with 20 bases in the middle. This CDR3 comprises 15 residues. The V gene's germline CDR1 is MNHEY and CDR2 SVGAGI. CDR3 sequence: CASTLGTEGRSPLHF. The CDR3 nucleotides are TGTGCCAGCACCCTTGGAACAGAAGGAAGATCACCCCTCCACTTT.

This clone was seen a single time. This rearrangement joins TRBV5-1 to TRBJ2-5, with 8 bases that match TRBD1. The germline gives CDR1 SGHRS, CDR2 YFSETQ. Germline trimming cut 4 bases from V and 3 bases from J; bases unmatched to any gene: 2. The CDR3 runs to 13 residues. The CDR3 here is CASSPTGEETQYF. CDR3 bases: TGCGCCAGCAGCCCGACAGGGGAAGAGACCCAGTACTTC.

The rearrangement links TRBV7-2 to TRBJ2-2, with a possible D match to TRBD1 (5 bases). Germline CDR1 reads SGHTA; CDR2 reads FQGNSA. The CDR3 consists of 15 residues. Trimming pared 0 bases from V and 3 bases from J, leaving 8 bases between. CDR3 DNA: TGTGCCAGCAGCTTAGCGGCAGGGTACACCGGGGAGCTGTTTTTT. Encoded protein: CASSLAAGYTGELFF.